There are a few counts of the clone carrying this T cell receptor (beta chain). Original analysis: From reference gene primer amplification, estimates of nucleated cell counts were derived. The table came from immunoSEQ multiplex PCR; TCRdb's copy has only in-frame clones and leaves some out. The V and J calls and clone size were taken over from that table, and D and trimming were inferred from the DNA. The sample holds 95,000 to 120,000 clones; over 70% are singletons and the top ten take under 2%. Trimming cost V 6 bases and J 6 bases, with 21 bases left between them. Germline values: CDR1 MNHEY, CDR2 SMNVEV (reference sequence). This CDR3 region has 15 residues. These data come from a study of blood T cell repertoires in COVID-19.

The receptor was derived from a man in his fifties with acute or convalescent COVID-19. Source material: peripheral blood. The chain employs TRBV27 and TRBJ2-7, with D possibly matching TRBD1 (5 bases). CDR3 in DNA: TGTGCCAGCAGGGTAAGGGGCCAGGGTCTGGGCGAGCAGTACTTC. Its translation is CASRVRGQGLGEQYF.